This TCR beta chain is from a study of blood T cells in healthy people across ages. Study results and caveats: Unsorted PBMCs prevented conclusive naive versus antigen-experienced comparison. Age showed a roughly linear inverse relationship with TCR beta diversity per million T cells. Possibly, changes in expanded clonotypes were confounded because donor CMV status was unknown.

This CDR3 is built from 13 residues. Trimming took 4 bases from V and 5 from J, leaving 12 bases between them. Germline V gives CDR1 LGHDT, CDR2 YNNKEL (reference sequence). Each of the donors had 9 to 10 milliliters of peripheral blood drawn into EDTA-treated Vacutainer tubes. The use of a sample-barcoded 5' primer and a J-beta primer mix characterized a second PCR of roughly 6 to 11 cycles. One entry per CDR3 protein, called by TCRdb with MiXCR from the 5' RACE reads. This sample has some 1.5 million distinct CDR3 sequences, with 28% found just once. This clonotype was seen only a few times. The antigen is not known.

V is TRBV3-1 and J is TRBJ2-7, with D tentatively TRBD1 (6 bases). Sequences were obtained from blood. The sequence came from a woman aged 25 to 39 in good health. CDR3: CASSRNRVHEQYF. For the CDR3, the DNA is TGTGCCAGCAGCCGGAACAGGGTCCACGAGCAGTACTTC.